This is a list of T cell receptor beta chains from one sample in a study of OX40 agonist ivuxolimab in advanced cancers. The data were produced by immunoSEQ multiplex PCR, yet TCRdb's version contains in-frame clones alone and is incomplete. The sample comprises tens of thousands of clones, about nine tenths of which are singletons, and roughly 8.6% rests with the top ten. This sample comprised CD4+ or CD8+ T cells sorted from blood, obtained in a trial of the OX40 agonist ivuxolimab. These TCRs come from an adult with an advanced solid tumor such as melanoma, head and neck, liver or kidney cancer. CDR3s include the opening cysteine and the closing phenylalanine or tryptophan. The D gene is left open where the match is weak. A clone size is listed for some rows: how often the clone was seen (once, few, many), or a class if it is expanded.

CDR3: CASSPTPGQVLNTEAFF; DNA: TGCGCCAGCAGCCCAACCCCTGGACAAGTGCTGAACACTGAAGCTTTCTTT; size: NA; D: NA; J: TRBJ1-1; V: TRBV4-1
CDR3: CASSSSGLETQYF; DNA: TGTGCCAGCAGTAGTTCGGGGTTGGAGACCCAGTACTTC; size: NA; D: NA; J: TRBJ2-5; V: TRBV2
CDR3: CASSLARQGANEQYF; DNA: TGTGCCAGCAGCTTAGCGAGGCAGGGGGCGAACGAGCAGTACTTC; size: NA; D: TRBD1; J: TRBJ2-7; V: TRBV7-9
CDR3: CANFGMGAAYGYTF; DNA: TGCGCCAACTTCGGCATGGGGGCGGCCTATGGCTACACCTTC; size: NA; D: NA; J: TRBJ1-2; V: TRBV5-1
CDR3: CASSATGTPNYGYTF; DNA: TGTGCCAGCAGCGCAACAGGGACGCCTAACTATGGCTACACCTTC; size: NA; D: NA; J: TRBJ1-2; V: TRBV9
CDR3: CASSQVYNEQFF; DNA: TGCGCCAGCAGCCAAGTGTACAATGAGCAGTTCTTC; size: once; D: NA; J: TRBJ2-1; V: TRBV4-1
CDR3: CASNLPQGNTEAFF; DNA: TGTGCCAGCAACCTGCCGCAGGGTAACACTGAAGCTTTCTTT; size: NA; D: NA; J: TRBJ1-1; V: TRBV6-1
CDR3: CASSVAGAGGLTDTQYF; DNA: TGTGCCAGCAGCGTAGCTGGAGCGGGGGGGCTCACAGATACGCAGTATTTT; size: NA; D: TRBD2; J: TRBJ2-3; V: TRBV9
CDR3: CASSPTGTEQETQYF; DNA: TGTGCCAGCAGCCCAACCGGGACAGAGCAAGAGACCCAGTACTTC; size: NA; D: TRBD1; J: TRBJ2-5; V: TRBV13
CDR3: CASRRGEGNHRPQHF; DNA: TGTGCCAGCAGGAGGGGGGAAGGCAATCACCGTCCCCAGCATTTT; size: NA; D: NA; J: TRBJ1-5; V: TRBV11-3
CDR3: CASSPGVVSTDTQYF; DNA: TGTGCCAGCAGCCCAGGGGTCGTGAGCACAGATACGCAGTATTTT; size: NA; D: NA; J: TRBJ2-3; V: TRBV14
CDR3: CASSTPGGNEQFF; DNA: TGTGCCAGCAGTACACCCGGGGGCAATGAGCAGTTCTTC; size: NA; D: NA; J: TRBJ2-1; V: TRBV27
CDR3: CASILGVGLSGNTIYF; DNA: NA; size: NA; D: NA; J: TRBJ1-3; V: TRBV7-6
CDR3: CASSTTGTAFYEQYF; DNA: TGTGCCAGCAGTACCACCGGGACAGCATTTTACGAGCAGTACTTC; size: NA; D: TRBD1; J: TRBJ2-7; V: TRBV27
CDR3: CASSLYPYEGTDTQYF; DNA: TGTGCCAGCAGCTTATACCCCTACGAAGGCACAGATACGCAGTATTTT; size: NA; D: NA; J: TRBJ2-3; V: TRBV11-3
CDR3: CASSPPQGAHEQYF; DNA: TGTGCCAGCAGCCCTCCACAGGGGGCCCACGAGCAGTACTTC; size: NA; D: TRBD1; J: TRBJ2-7; V: TRBV7-9
CDR3: CASVAQGGHNEQFF; DNA: TGTGCCAGCGTGGCCCAGGGGGGTCACAATGAGCAGTTCTTC; size: NA; D: NA; J: TRBJ2-1; V: TRBV25-1
CDR3: CASSQGDFSYNEQFF; DNA: TGTGCCAGCAGCCAAGGGGACTTCTCCTACAATGAGCAGTTCTTC; size: few; D: NA; J: TRBJ2-1; V: TRBV11-3
CDR3: CASSLGPNTGNTIYF; DNA: TGTGCCAGCAGCTTGGGGCCAAATACTGGAAACACCATATATTTT; size: NA; D: NA; J: TRBJ1-3; V: TRBV5-6
CDR3: CASSYVQESTGELFF; DNA: TGTGCCAGCAGTTACGTGCAGGAAAGTACCGGGGAGCTGTTTTTT; size: NA; D: NA; J: TRBJ2-2; V: TRBV6-5
CDR3: CASGIPNLGDTEAFF; DNA: TGTGCTAGCGGGATCCCTAACTTGGGGGACACTGAAGCTTTCTTT; size: once; D: NA; J: TRBJ1-1; V: TRBV12-5
CDR3: CAIGGSAGYTF; DNA: TGTGCCATCGGGGGATCTGCTGGCTACACCTTC; size: NA; D: NA; J: TRBJ1-2; V: TRBV10-3
CDR3: CASSHGERQYF; DNA: TGTGCCAGCAGCCATGGAGAAAGGCAGTACTTC; size: NA; D: NA; J: TRBJ2-7; V: TRBV14
CDR3: CASSDMFSLYNEQFF; DNA: TGTGCCAGTAGTGACATGTTCTCCCTCTACAATGAGCAGTTCTTC; size: NA; D: NA; J: TRBJ2-1; V: TRBV19
CDR3: CASSWTGPSGYGYTF; DNA: TGTGCCAGCAGCTGGACGGGGCCATCAGGATATGGCTACACCTTC; size: NA; D: NA; J: TRBJ1-2; V: TRBV5-6
CDR3: CASDSYTGELFF; DNA: TGTGCCAGCGACAGTTACACCGGGGAGCTGTTTTTT; size: once; D: NA; J: TRBJ2-2; V: TRBV25-1
CDR3: CASSLGQYNSPLHF; DNA: TGTGCCAGCAGTTTGGGCCAATATAATTCACCCCTCCACTTT; size: NA; D: NA; J: TRBJ1-6; V: TRBV27
CDR3: CASSQLERGYEQYF; DNA: TGCGCCAGCAGCCAACTTGAGAGGGGCTACGAGCAGTACTTC; size: NA; D: NA; J: TRBJ2-7; V: TRBV4-1
CDR3: CASSYAPSDYTF; DNA: TGTGCCAGCAGTTACGCCCCCTCTGACTACACCTTC; size: NA; D: NA; J: TRBJ1-2; V: TRBV6-5
CDR3: CASFGVGFNGYTF; DNA: TGTGCCAGCTTTGGGGTAGGCTTTAATGGCTACACCTTC; size: NA; D: NA; J: TRBJ1-2; V: TRBV2
CDR3: CASPGLHTDTQYF; DNA: TGTGCCAGCCCGGGACTGCACACAGATACGCAGTATTTT; size: NA; D: NA; J: TRBJ2-3; V: TRBV7-9
CDR3: CASRPSSGATYEQYF; DNA: TGCGCCAGCAGACCCTCTAGCGGGGCGACGTACGAGCAGTACTTC; size: NA; D: TRBD2; J: TRBJ2-7; V: TRBV5-1
CDR3: CASSIIAGHPYEQYF; DNA: TGTGCCAGTAGTATAATAGCGGGGCATCCCTACGAGCAGTACTTC; size: NA; D: TRBD2; J: TRBJ2-7; V: TRBV19
CDR3: CASSPFYSGGPNEQFF; DNA: TGTGCCAGCAGCCCCTTTTACAGCGGGGGTCCCAATGAGCAGTTCTTC; size: NA; D: TRBD2; J: TRBJ2-1; V: TRBV11-2
CDR3: CASSISGESYEQYF; DNA: TGTGCCAGTAGTATAAGCGGGGAGAGCTACGAGCAGTACTTC; size: NA; D: TRBD2; J: TRBJ2-7; V: TRBV19
CDR3: CASSLSKDRGSYEQYF; DNA: TGTGCCAGCAGTTTATCTAAAGACAGGGGTTCCTACGAGCAGTACTTC; size: NA; D: TRBD1; J: TRBJ2-7; V: TRBV27
CDR3: CASSVLGPGNTIYF; DNA: TGTGCCAGCAGCGTATTGGGGCCCGGAAACACCATATATTTT; size: once; D: NA; J: TRBJ1-3; V: TRBV9
CDR3: CASSSDRSVAGVSPTDTQYF; DNA: TGTGCCAGCAGCTCCGACCGTAGTGTAGCGGGGGTTTCCCCCACAGATACGCAGTATTTT; size: NA; D: TRBD2; J: TRBJ2-3; V: TRBV7-6
CDR3: CASSPGGGGTEAFF; DNA: TGCGCCAGCAGCCCAGGCGGGGGGGGAACTGAAGCTTTCTTT; size: NA; D: NA; J: TRBJ1-1; V: TRBV4-1
CDR3: CASSLGGFEDSPLHF; DNA: TGTGCCAGCAGTTTAGGGGGCTTCGAGGATTCACCCCTCCACTTT; size: NA; D: NA; J: TRBJ1-6; V: TRBV27
CDR3: CASRENTEAFF; DNA: TGTGCCAGCAGGGAGAACACTGAAGCTTTCTTT; size: NA; D: NA; J: TRBJ1-1; V: TRBV7-9
CDR3: CASSKEAGSNQPQHF; DNA: TGTGCCAGCAGCAAAGAGGCGGGCAGCAATCAGCCCCAGCATTTT; size: once; D: NA; J: TRBJ1-5; V: TRBV21-1
CDR3: CASSLSVYGYTF; DNA: TGTGCCAGCAGCTTGTCCGTCTATGGCTACACCTTC; size: NA; D: NA; J: TRBJ1-2; V: TRBV5-5
CDR3: CASSQEKAGEDIRNTEAFF; DNA: TGCGCCAGCAGCCAAGAGAAGGCTGGAGAGGACATCAGGAACACTGAAGCTTTCTTT; size: NA; D: NA; J: TRBJ1-1; V: TRBV4-3
CDR3: CASKLGGGQTYEQYF; DNA: TGTGCCAGCAAACTGGGCGGAGGACAGACTTACGAGCAGTACTTC; size: NA; D: NA; J: TRBJ2-7; V: TRBV4-2
CDR3: CASRGDMRSPLHF; DNA: TGTGCCAGCAGGGGGGACATGCGTTCACCCCTCCACTTT; size: few; D: NA; J: TRBJ1-6; V: TRBV11-2
CDR3: CASSIGVFGKPFNTQYF; DNA: TGTGCCAGTAGTATAGGGGTTTTCGGAAAACCTTTTAATACGCAGTATTTT; size: NA; D: NA; J: TRBJ2-3; V: TRBV19
CDR3: CASSEDRGEAFF; DNA: TGTGCCAGCAGCGAGGACAGGGGAGAAGCTTTCTTT; size: NA; D: TRBD1; J: TRBJ1-1; V: TRBV5-4
CDR3: CASSSDAHEQYF; DNA: TGCGCCAGCAGCTCGGACGCCCACGAGCAGTACTTC; size: NA; D: NA; J: TRBJ2-7; V: TRBV11-2
CDR3: CASSVDSSPGLGDYEQYF; DNA: TGTGCCAGCAGCGTAGACTCTTCACCGGGACTAGGGGACTACGAGCAGTACTTC; size: NA; D: TRBD2; J: TRBJ2-7; V: TRBV9
CDR3: CASSVRGGTPFYNEQFF; DNA: TGTGCCAGCAGCGTACGAGGGGGCACCCCGTTCTACAATGAGCAGTTCTTC; size: NA; D: TRBD1; J: TRBJ2-1; V: TRBV9
CDR3: CASSHPGGGNEQFF; DNA: TGTGCCAGCAGCCACCCGGGGGGCGGCAATGAGCAGTTCTTC; size: NA; D: NA; J: TRBJ2-1; V: TRBV4-2
CDR3: CASSYYTGNEAFF; DNA: TGTGCCAGCAGTTACTATACAGGGAATGAAGCTTTCTTT; size: NA; D: NA; J: TRBJ1-1; V: TRBV6-5
CDR3: CASSKGAHTGELFF; DNA: TGTGCCAGCAGCAAGGGGGCCCACACCGGGGAGCTGTTTTTT; size: NA; D: TRBD1; J: TRBJ2-2; V: TRBV7-6